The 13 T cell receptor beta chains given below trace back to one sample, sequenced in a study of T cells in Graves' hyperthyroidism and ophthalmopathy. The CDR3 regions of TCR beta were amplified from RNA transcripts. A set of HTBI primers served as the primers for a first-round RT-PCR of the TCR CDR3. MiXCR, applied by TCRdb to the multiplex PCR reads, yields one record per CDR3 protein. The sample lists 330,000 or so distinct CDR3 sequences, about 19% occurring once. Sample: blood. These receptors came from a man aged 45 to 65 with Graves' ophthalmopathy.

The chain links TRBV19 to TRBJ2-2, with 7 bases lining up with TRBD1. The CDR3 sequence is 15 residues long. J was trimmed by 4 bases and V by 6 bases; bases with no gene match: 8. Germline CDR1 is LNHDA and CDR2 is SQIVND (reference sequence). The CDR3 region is CASSDQGVSTGELFF. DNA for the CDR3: TGTGCCAGTAGCGACCAGGGGGTCTCCACCGGGGAGCTGTTTTTT.

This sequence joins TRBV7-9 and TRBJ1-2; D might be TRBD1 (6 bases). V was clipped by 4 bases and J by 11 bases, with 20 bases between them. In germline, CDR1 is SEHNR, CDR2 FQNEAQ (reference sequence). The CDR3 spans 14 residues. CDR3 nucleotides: TGTGCCAGCAGCTCCCAGGGGCTCGCAGTTGATTACACCTTC. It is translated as CASSSQGLAVDYTF.

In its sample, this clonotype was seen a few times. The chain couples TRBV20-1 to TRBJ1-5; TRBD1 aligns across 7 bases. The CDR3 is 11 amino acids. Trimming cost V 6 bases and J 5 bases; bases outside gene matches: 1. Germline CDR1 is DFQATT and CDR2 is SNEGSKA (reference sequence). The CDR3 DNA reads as TGCAGTGCCCAGGGGGATCAGCCCCAGCATTTT. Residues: CSAQGDQPQHF.

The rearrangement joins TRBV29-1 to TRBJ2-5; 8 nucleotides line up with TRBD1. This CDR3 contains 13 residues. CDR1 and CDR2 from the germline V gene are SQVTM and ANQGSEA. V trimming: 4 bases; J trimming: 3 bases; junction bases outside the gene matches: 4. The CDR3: CSVAGQGKETQYF. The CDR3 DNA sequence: TGCAGCGTTGCTGGACAGGGAAAAGAGACCCAGTACTTC.

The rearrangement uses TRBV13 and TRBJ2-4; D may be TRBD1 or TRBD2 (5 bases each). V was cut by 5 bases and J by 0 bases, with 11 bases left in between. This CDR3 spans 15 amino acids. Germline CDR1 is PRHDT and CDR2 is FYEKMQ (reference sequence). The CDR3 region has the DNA TGTGCCAGCAGCCCCAAGGGGAGAGCCAAAAACATTCAGTACTTC. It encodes CASSPKGRAKNIQYF.

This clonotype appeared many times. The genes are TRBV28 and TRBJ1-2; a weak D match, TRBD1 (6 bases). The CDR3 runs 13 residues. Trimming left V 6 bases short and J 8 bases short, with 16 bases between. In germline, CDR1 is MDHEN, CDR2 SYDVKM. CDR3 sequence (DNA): TGTGCCAGCAGCTTCACAGGGAATGGAGGCTACACCTTC. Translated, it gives CASSFTGNGGYTF.

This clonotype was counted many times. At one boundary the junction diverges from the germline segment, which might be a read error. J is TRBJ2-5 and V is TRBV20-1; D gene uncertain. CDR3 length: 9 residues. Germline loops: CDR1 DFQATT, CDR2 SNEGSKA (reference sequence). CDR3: CSAGETQYF. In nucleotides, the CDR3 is TGCAGTGCTGGAGAGACCCAGTACTTC.

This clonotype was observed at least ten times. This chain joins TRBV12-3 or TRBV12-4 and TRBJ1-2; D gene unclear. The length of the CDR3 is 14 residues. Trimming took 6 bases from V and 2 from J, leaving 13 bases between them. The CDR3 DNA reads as TGTGCCAGCAGCCAAATGACGGCGAACTATGGCTACACCTTC. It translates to CASSQMTANYGYTF.

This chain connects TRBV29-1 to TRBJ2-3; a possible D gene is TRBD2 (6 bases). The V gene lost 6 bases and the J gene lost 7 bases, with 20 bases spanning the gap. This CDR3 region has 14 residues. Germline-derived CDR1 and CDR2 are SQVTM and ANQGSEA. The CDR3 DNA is TGCAGCGTGGGGGGTTCCTACGGATTGAATACGCAGTATTTT. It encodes CSVGGSYGLNTQYF.

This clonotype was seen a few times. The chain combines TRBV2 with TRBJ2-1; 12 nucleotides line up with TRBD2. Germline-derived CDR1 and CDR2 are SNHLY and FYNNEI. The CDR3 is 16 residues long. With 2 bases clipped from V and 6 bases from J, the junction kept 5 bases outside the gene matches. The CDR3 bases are TGTGCCAGCAGTGAACTAGCGGGAGGGCCTTTCAATGAGCAGTTCTTC. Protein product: CASSELAGGPFNEQFF. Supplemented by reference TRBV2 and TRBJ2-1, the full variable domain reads EPEVTQTPSHQVTQMGQEVILRCVPISNHLYFYWYRQILGQKVEFLVSFYNNEISEKSEIFDDQFSVERPDGSNFTLKIRSTKLEDSAMYFCASSELAGGPFNEQFFGPGTRLTVL.

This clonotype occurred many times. CDR3 protein: CASSYSKVEQFF. CDR3 nucleotides: TGTGCCAGCAGTTACTCGAAGGTTGAGCAGTTCTTC. V and J are TRBV6-2 or TRBV6-3 and TRBJ2-1; D gene uncertain. Germline CDR1 and CDR2: MNHEY and SVGEGT. Trimming shortened V by 0 bases and J by 9 bases, and 6 bases separated the two germline ends. The CDR3 runs to 12 residues.

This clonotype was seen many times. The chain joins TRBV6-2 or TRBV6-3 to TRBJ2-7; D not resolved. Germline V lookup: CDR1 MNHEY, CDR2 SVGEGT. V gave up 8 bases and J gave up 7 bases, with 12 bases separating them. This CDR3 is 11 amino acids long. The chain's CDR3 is CASANMGEQYF. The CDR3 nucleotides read TGTGCCAGCGCTAACATGGGGGAGCAGTACTTC.

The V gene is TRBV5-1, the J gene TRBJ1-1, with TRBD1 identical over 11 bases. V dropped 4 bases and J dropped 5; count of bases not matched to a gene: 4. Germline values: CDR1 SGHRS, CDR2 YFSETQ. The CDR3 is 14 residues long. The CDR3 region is CASSTGQGATEAFF. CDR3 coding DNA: TGCGCCAGCAGCACCGGACAGGGGGCAACTGAAGCTTTCTTT.